This entry describes one TCR beta chain. What this receptor recognizes is not known. The sample holds no much larger clone one base away, and base qualities are not on file. This record belongs to a study of T cell responses to AZD1222 COVID-19 vaccine (dated by TCRdb to the early 2020s). Study-level background: AZD1222 recipients given second doses at about 4 weeks or at about 12 weeks were pooled, since spike-specific TCR depth and breadth were not found to differ between the two schedules. A total of about 230 trial participants underwent TCR sequencing, of whom nearly 210 received two doses of AZD1222 and about 25 received two doses of the MenACWY control vaccine. Trial participants were enrolled by age into subgroups of 18-55, 56-69 and 70-plus years, and around 150, 28 and 57 TCR-sequenced participants, respectively, were included in these subgroups.

The CDR3 regions of human TCRbeta chains were analyzed by immunosequencing. The original pipeline was this. TCRs in the repertoires were matched against a reference library of SARS-CoV-2-specific TCRs that had been generated with the MIRA antigen-specificity platform. Breadth was defined as the fraction of unique TCRs that were SARS-CoV-2-associated, and depth was defined as the fraction of total T cells that were SARS-CoV-2-associated. Using the MIRA data, each spike-specific TCR was assigned both to the spike region to which the TCR was reactive and to a CD4 or CD8 class. Log10-transformed breadth and depth values were compared by one-way ANOVA with Sidak's multiple comparisons tests. Entries here come from immuneACCESS through TCRdb and include only in-frame sequences with V and J called. Some clones fail to appear in such tables; in the studies checked, an unresolved V gene covers under half of the shortfall, and the cause of the remainder is unknown. The V and J calls and the clone size are those of that table, but D and trimming were determined from the DNA. The sample records about 94,000 clones, around nine tenths of which are singletons. The ten largest clonotypes hold 13% of the sample.

What the research found in general, with its limitations: Conclusions about previously exposed vaccinees are limited, since just 6 or 7 AZD1222 recipients were seropositive for SARS-CoV-2 at baseline. CD4 TCRs associated with the vaccine covered the entire spike protein, and the dominant responses were in regions 160-218 and 743-854. Epitopes outside the regions mutated in the B.1.351 and B.1.1.7 variants were reportedly recognized by nearly half of the unique spike-specific TCRs. The 56-69-year group was small, and its depth increase did not reach significance, likely because of low power. Because no day 14 peak-response samples were available, the repertoires could be characterized only after the peak T cell response. A significant rise in spike-specific TCR breadth and depth was observed after two AZD1222 doses relative to day 0 and relative to MenACWY recipients. Participants were mostly white British and included more females than males, and it was suggested by the authors that clonal diversity may have been underestimated.

The time point label for this specimen denotes: baseline before first vaccination. Vaccinee samples came from UK trials COV001 and COV002, including a single-blind randomized controlled phase 2/3 trial of AZD1222 (ChAdOx1 nCoV-19) in healthy adults. For TCRbeta chain sequencing, PBMC samples were collected from trial participants at day 0 and at day 28 after the second dose. V is pared back by 6 bases and J by 10 bases, with 13 bases lying between the germline termini. CDR3 length: 13 amino acids, cysteine to phenylalanine. This entry keeps only the CDR3 DNA: 39 bases, framed from base 1. The germline V gene provides CDR1 SNHLY and CDR2 FYNNEI.

This specimen consisted of peripheral blood, obtained on day 0 of AZD1222 vaccination. The TCR originated in an adult in good health. The chain is assembled from TRBV2 and TRBJ1-6; there is no confident call for the D gene. CDR3 protein: CASSFGLLSPLHF. The nucleotide sequence is given as TGTGCCAGCAGCTTTGGGCTTTTGTCACCCCTCCACTTT.